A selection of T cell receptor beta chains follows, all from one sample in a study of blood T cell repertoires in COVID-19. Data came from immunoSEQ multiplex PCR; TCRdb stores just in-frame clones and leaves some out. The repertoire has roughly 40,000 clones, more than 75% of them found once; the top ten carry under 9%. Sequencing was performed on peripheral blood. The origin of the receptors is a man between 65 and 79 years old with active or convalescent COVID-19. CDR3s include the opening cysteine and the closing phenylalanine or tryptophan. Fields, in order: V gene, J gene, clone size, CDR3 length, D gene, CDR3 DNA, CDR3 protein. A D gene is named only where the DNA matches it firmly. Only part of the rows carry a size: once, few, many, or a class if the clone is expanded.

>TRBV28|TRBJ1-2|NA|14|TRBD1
TGTGCCAGCAGTCTAATAAGCTCACAGGGGAGCTACACCTTC
CASSLISSQGSYTF
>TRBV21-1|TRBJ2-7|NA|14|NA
TGTGCCAGCAGCAAATATGTCGGTTCCTACGAGCAGTACTTC
CASSKYVGSYEQYF
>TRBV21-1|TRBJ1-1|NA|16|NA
TGTGCCAGCAGCAAATTTCAGTCCCAGGGGTTCACTGAAGCTTTCTTT
CASSKFQSQGFTEAFF
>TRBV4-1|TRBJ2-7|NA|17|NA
TGCGCCAGCAGCCGGGAAGCCAGGGACGGCCCCGGGGGAGAGCAGTACTTC
CASSREARDGPGGEQYF
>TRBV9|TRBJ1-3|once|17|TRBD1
TGTGCCAGCAGCGTACACCCGCAGGGGGGTTCTGGAAACACCATATATTTT
CASSVHPQGGSGNTIYF
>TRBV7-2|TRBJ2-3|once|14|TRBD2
TGTGCCAGCAGCTTTAGCGGGGGTACAGATACGCAGTATTTT
CASSFSGGTDTQYF
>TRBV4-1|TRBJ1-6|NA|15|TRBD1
TGCGCCAGCAGCCCGCAAAGGGACAGGGGTTCACCCCTCCACTTT
CASSPQRDRGSPLHF
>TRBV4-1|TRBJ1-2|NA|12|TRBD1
TGCGCCAGCAGCGGGGACAGATATGGCTACACCTTC
CASSGDRYGYTF
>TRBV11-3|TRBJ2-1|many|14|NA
TGTGCCAGCAGCTTATGGGACTCGAACAATGAGCAGTTCTTC
CASSLWDSNNEQFF
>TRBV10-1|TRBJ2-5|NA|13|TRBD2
TGCGCCAGTTCTGGACTAGCGGAAGAGACCCAGTACTTC
CASSGLAEETQYF
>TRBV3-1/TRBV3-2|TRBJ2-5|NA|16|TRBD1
TGTGCCAGCAGCCATTTTGGCAGGGGGCGCCAAGAGACCCAGTACTTC
CASSHFGRGRQETQYF
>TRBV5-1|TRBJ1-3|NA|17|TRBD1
TGCGCCAGCAGCTTGGAGGGGGCCTTCATCTCTGGAAACACCATATATTTT
CASSLEGAFISGNTIYF
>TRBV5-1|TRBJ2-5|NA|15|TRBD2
TGCGCCAGCAGCTTGGTAGCGGGGGAACAGGAGACCCAGTACTTC
CASSLVAGEQETQYF
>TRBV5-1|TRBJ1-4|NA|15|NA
TGCGCCAGCAGCTTGGTCTCGAGGGCTAATGAAAAACTGTTTTTT
CASSLVSRANEKLFF
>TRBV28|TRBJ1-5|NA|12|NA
TGTGCCAGCAGTGAGAGCAATCAGCCCCAGCATTTT
CASSESNQPQHF
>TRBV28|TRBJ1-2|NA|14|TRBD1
TGTGCCAGCAGTTCCCAGACAGGGGACTATGGCTACACCTTC
CASSSQTGDYGYTF
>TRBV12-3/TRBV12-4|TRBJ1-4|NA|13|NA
TGTGCCAGCAGGGCCCAGAGGGATGAAAAACTGTTTTTT
CASRAQRDEKLFF
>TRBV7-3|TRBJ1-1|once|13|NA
TGTGCCAGCAGCTTAACCGGGGGCACTGAAGCTTTCTTT
CASSLTGGTEAFF
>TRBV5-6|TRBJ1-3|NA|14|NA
TGTGCCAGCAGCTACGACAGGACTGGAAACACCATATATTTT
CASSYDRTGNTIYF
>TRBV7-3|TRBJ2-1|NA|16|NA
TGTGCCAGCAGCCCCATGGGCTCCAGCTCCTACAATGAGCAGTTCTTC
CASSPMGSSSYNEQFF
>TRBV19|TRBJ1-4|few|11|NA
TGTGCCAGTAGTAAGCGGGAAAAACTGTTTTTT
CASSKREKLFF
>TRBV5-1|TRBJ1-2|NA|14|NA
TGCGCCAGCAGCTCCGGTCGACAGAACTATGGCTACACCTTC
CASSSGRQNYGYTF
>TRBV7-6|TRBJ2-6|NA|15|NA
TGTGCCAGCAGCTCCAGGGGCTCTGGGGCCAACGTCCTGACTTTC
CASSSRGSGANVLTF
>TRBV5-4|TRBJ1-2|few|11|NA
TGTGCCAGCAGCGGCGGGGGTGGCTACACCTTC
CASSGGGGYTF
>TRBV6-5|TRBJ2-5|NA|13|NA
TGTGCCAGCAGTTACTCATGGAGGGAGACCCAGTACTTC
CASSYSWRETQYF
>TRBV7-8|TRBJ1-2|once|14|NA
TGTGCCAGCAGCTTAGGGCCCCAAAGCTATGGCTACACCTTC
CASSLGPQSYGYTF
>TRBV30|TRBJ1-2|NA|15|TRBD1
TGTGCCTGGAAGGGGGTTAAGCAGGGGGTATATGGCTACACCTTC
CAWKGVKQGVYGYTF